This TCR beta chain was identified during a study of blood T cell repertoires in COVID-19. Authors' processing steps: How many nucleated cells were present was estimated from reference gene primer amplification. TCRdb's table, derived via immunoSEQ multiplex PCR, lists solely in-frame clones and lacks some. D and trimming come from the DNA, and the V and J calls and clone size come from that table. This sample yields tens of thousands of clones, of which 90% are seen a single time; 15% to 20% belongs to the top ten. This CDR3 has 14 amino acids. Germline trimming cut 4 bases from V and 5 bases from J; bases unmatched to any gene: 8. CDR1 SGHNT and CDR2 YYREEE come from the germline V gene (reference sequence).

This TCR was recovered from a woman over 75 with active or convalescent COVID-19. This chain links TRBV5-4 with TRBJ1-2, with 7 bases that match TRBD1. Sequencing was done on a sample of peripheral blood. As DNA, the CDR3 is TGTGCCAGCAGCCCGGGGACAGAATTATATGGCTACACCTTC. It translates to CASSPGTELYGYTF.